The rows below give T cell receptor beta chains drawn from one sample of a study of early T cells in non-severe SARS-CoV-2 infection. TCRdb called the 5' RACE reads again in MiXCR, with one record for every CDR3 protein. Counted here are tens of thousands of distinct CDR3 sequences, approximately 8% occurring once; the ten biggest clones make up almost 4%. Sequenced material: whole blood, taken at baseline. All receptors derive from an adult who was a healthcare worker with PCR-confirmed SARS-CoV-2 infection or an uninfected control (not recorded which). Both conserved end residues are part of each CDR3. Each record gives: D gene, J gene, clone size, V gene, CDR3 length, CDR3 protein, CDR3 DNA. The D gene is left open where the match is weak. Size values are once, few and many counts, or a class for expanded clones, and some rows have none.

>NA|TRBJ2-1|NA|TRBV15|16
CATLDGEEGQGNEQFF
TGTGCCACCCTTGACGGGGAGGAGGGGCAGGGGAATGAGCAGTTCTTC
>NA|TRBJ1-4|few|TRBV21-1|15
CAISGLEATNEKLFF
TGTGCCATCTCGGGACTGGAAGCAACTAATGAAAAACTGTTTTTT
>NA|TRBJ1-2|few|TRBV7-6|13
CASSLDRSYGYTF
TGTGCCAGCAGCCTCGACAGAAGCTATGGCTACACCTTC
>NA|TRBJ1-5|few|TRBV19|14
CASSNRESNQPQHF
TGTGCCAGTAGCAACAGGGAAAGCAATCAGCCCCAGCATTTT
>NA|TRBJ2-3|many|TRBV11-2|11
CASLRPDTQYF
TGTGCCAGCCTCAGACCAGATACGCAGTATTTT
>NA|TRBJ2-2|NA|TRBV5-5|16
CASRQLRGGNTGELFF
TGTGCCAGCAGACAGCTTAGGGGCGGAAACACCGGGGAGCTGTTTTTT
>NA|TRBJ2-5|NA|TRBV11-3|15
CASSPSPGGGETQYF
TGTGCCAGCAGCCCATCCCCCGGGGGCGGAGAGACCCAGTACTTC
>NA|TRBJ1-2|few|TRBV12-3/TRBV12-4|15
CASGRSGGGENGYTF
TGTGCCAGCGGCAGATCGGGCGGGGGAGAGAATGGCTACACCTTC
>TRBD1|TRBJ2-1|NA|TRBV7-3|17
CASSQTGQPSSYNEQFF
TGTGCCAGCAGCCAAACGGGACAGCCGAGCTCCTACAATGAGCAGTTCTTC
>NA|TRBJ2-7|NA|TRBV21-1|16
CASSKAPRTRDYEQYF
TGTGCCAGCAGCAAAGCCCCCCGGACTAGAGATTACGAGCAGTACTTC
>NA|TRBJ2-7|few|TRBV2|13
CASSAGETYEQYF
TGTGCCAGCAGTGCCGGGGAGACCTACGAGCAGTACTTC
>TRBD2|TRBJ2-7|many|TRBV27|13
CASSLWGGEEQYF
TGTGCCAGCAGTTTATGGGGAGGGGAGGAGCAGTACTTC
>NA|TRBJ1-2|many|TRBV7-9|15
CASSLVVDTNYGYTF
TGTGCCAGCAGCTTAGTAGTAGATACTAACTATGGCTACACCTTC
>NA|TRBJ2-3|NA|TRBV20-1|13
CSASRGQPDTQYF
TGCAGTGCTTCCCGCGGCCAGCCTGATACGCAGTATTTT
>NA|TRBJ2-7|many|TRBV2|13
CASGILSYYEQYF
TGTGCCAGCGGGATTCTTAGTTACTACGAGCAGTACTTC
>NA|TRBJ2-3|NA|TRBV24-1|13
CATSDALEDTQYF
TGTGCCACCAGTGATGCCTTGGAGGATACGCAGTATTTT
>NA|TRBJ2-1|many|TRBV30|13
CAWHRGFYNEQFF
TGTGCCTGGCACCGGGGGTTCTACAATGAGCAGTTCTTC
>NA|TRBJ2-7|NA|TRBV28|15
CASSHFKRTGYEQYF
TGTGCCAGCAGCCACTTTAAGCGGACCGGCTACGAGCAGTACTTC
>TRBD1|TRBJ2-3|many|TRBV6-6|15
CASRPTDRETDTQYF
TGTGCCAGCAGACCAACGGACAGGGAGACAGATACGCAGTATTTT
>NA|TRBJ1-6|few|TRBV6-6|18
CAATPHRLDGPYNSPLHF
TGTGCCGCGACCCCTCACAGGCTCGATGGCCCCTATAATTCACCCCTCCACTTT
>NA|TRBJ2-1|NA|TRBV6-2/TRBV6-3|14
CASSWDSSYNEQFF
TGTGCCAGCAGTTGGGACTCATCCTACAATGAGCAGTTCTTC
>TRBD1|TRBJ1-2|NA|TRBV20-1|11
CSAGTGNGYTF
TGCAGTGCTGGGACAGGGAATGGCTACACCTTC
>TRBD1|TRBJ1-1|few|TRBV7-3|16
CASSLTGQGRATEAFF
TGTGCCAGCAGCTTAACGGGACAGGGAAGGGCCACTGAAGCTTTCTTT
>NA|TRBJ2-1|many|TRBV7-9|14
CASTNPRSYNEQFF
TGTGCCAGCACCAACCCCCGCTCCTACAATGAGCAGTTCTTC
>TRBD1|TRBJ2-3|many|TRBV12-3/TRBV12-4|15
CASSTGTALTDTQYF
TGTGCCAGCAGCACCGGGACAGCCCTCACAGATACGCAGTATTTT
>TRBD1|TRBJ2-7|few|TRBV19|14
CASSTGTVSSEQYF
TGTGCCAGTAGCACCGGGACAGTTTCCTCCGAGCAGTACTTC
>NA|TRBJ2-1|few|TRBV7-9|18
CASSLGGWGAPSYNEQFF
TGTGCCAGCAGCTTAGGCGGGTGGGGGGCGCCCTCCTACAATGAGCAGTTCTTC
>NA|TRBJ2-7|few|TRBV6-5|15
CASSYSPYGTYEQYF
TGTGCCAGCAGTTACTCACCGTATGGGACCTACGAGCAGTACTTC
>NA|TRBJ2-3|NA|TRBV5-8|15
CASSLRLVARDTQYF
TGTGCCAGCAGCTTGCGTCTAGTAGCGCGAGATACGCAGTATTTT
>TRBD2|TRBJ2-5|many|TRBV4-1|18
CASSQDLGLAGGQETQYF
TGCGCCAGCAGCCAAGATCTGGGACTAGCGGGGGGTCAAGAGACCCAGTACTTC
>NA|TRBJ1-5|many|TRBV7-2|15
CASSLERQGNQPQHF
TGTGCCAGCAGCTTAGAGCGCCAGGGAAATCAGCCCCAGCATTTT
>NA|TRBJ2-3|few|TRBV4-2|18
CASSQASRPSYSTDTQYF
TGTGCCAGCAGCCAAGCATCTCGGCCTAGCTACAGCACAGATACGCAGTATTTT
>NA|TRBJ1-6|many|TRBV20-1|13
CSARDSALPPLHF
TGCAGTGCTAGAGATTCGGCCCTTCCGCCCCTCCACTTT
>TRBD1|TRBJ1-4|NA|TRBV12-3/TRBV12-4|14
CASSRGQENEKLFF
TGTGCCAGCAGCAGGGGACAGGAAAATGAAAAACTGTTTTTT
>NA|TRBJ2-5|few|TRBV5-4|14
CASSRRTPQETQYF
TGTGCCAGCAGCCGCCGGACACCCCAAGAGACCCAGTACTTC
>NA|TRBJ2-7|few|TRBV7-9|15
CASSLGQEAPYEQYF
TGTGCCAGCAGCTTAGGGCAGGAGGCCCCCTACGAGCAGTACTTC
>NA|TRBJ2-5|NA|TRBV18|11
CASSRQETQYF
TGTGCCAGCTCGCGACAAGAGACCCAGTACTTC
>TRBD1|TRBJ2-1|NA|TRBV9|12
CASSVDRGEQFF
TGTGCCAGCAGCGTAGACAGGGGGGAGCAGTTCTTC
>NA|TRBJ1-2|NA|TRBV6-5|16
CASRSRHQAIYYGYTF
TGTGCCAGCAGATCTAGGCACCAGGCGATCTATTATGGCTACACCTTC
>TRBD2|TRBJ2-1|NA|TRBV4-1|19
CASSQDSTSGGGPYNEQFF
TGCGCCAGCAGCCAAGATAGCACTAGCGGGGGGGGGCCGTACAATGAGCAGTTCTTC
>NA|TRBJ1-3|few|TRBV7-2|14
CASSSRGLGNTIYF
TGTGCCAGCAGCTCAAGGGGATTGGGAAACACCATATATTTT
>NA|TRBJ1-1|many|TRBV7-2|13
CASSLIAYTEAFF
TGTGCCAGCAGCTTGATTGCTTACACTGAAGCTTTCTTT
>NA|TRBJ2-7|few|TRBV6-5|14
CASSYKASSYEQYF
TGTGCCAGCAGTTACAAGGCGAGCTCCTACGAGCAGTACTTC
>NA|TRBJ2-7|few|TRBV7-9|12
CASSLGDDEQYF
TGTGCCAGCAGCTTAGGGGACGACGAGCAGTACTTC
>NA|TRBJ2-4|many|TRBV29-1|15
CSVSGASGDPHIQYF
TGCAGCGTGTCCGGGGCGTCGGGCGACCCTCACATTCAGTACTTC
>TRBD2|TRBJ2-7|once|TRBV24-1|16
CATSEGGLAELYEQYF
TGTGCCACCAGTGAGGGGGGACTAGCGGAGCTTTACGAGCAGTACTTC
>NA|TRBJ2-3|NA|TRBV14|16
CASSQGGGARPDTQYF
TGTGCCAGCAGCCAGGGAGGGGGGGCTCGGCCAGATACGCAGTATTTT
>NA|TRBJ1-2|NA|TRBV20-1|12
CSARRGNYGYTF
TGCAGTGCTAGGCGAGGGAACTATGGCTACACCTTC
>NA|TRBJ1-1|NA|TRBV11-2|15
CASIREEGGDTEAFF
TGTGCCAGCATCCGTGAGGAGGGCGGGGACACTGAAGCTTTCTTT
>NA|TRBJ2-3|many|TRBV6-1|15
CASSEFRRSADTQYF
TGTGCCAGCAGTGAATTCAGAAGGTCTGCAGATACGCAGTATTTT
>TRBD1|TRBJ2-5|NA|TRBV5-1|16
CASSLSWDREGETQYF
TGCGCCAGCAGCTTATCCTGGGACAGGGAAGGGGAGACCCAGTACTTC
>NA|TRBJ2-1|NA|TRBV20-1|16
CSERNKTASSYNEQFF
TGCAGTGAGAGGAACAAAACGGCCTCCTCCTACAATGAGCAGTTCTTC
>TRBD1|TRBJ2-2|NA|TRBV7-3|15
CASSLRQGDTGELFF
TGTGCCAGCAGCTTACGCCAGGGGGACACCGGGGAGCTGTTTTTT
>NA|TRBJ2-7|many|TRBV12-3/TRBV12-4|13
CASKGRRSYEQYF
TGTGCCAGCAAGGGACGTCGCTCCTACGAGCAGTACTTC
>NA|TRBJ2-7|few|TRBV7-9|13
CASSRGVSLEQYF
TGTGCCAGCAGCCGGGGCGTTAGCCTCGAGCAGTACTTC
>NA|TRBJ2-5|NA|TRBV7-2|14
CASSYHGLRETQYF
TGTGCCAGCAGCTATCACGGTCTGCGAGAGACCCAGTACTTC
>TRBD2|TRBJ2-3|NA|TRBV12-3/TRBV12-4|14
CASSRTSASDTQYF
TGTGCCAGCAGTCGGACTAGCGCCTCAGATACGCAGTATTTT